A single T cell receptor beta chain is shown here with its context. The germline CDR1 and CDR2 sequences are LNHDA and SQIVND (reference sequence). Trimming cost V 5 bases and J 2 bases, with 19 bases left between them. There are 16 residues in the CDR3. The data were produced by immunoSEQ multiplex PCR, yet TCRdb's version contains in-frame clones alone and is incomplete. The table has some 86,000 clones, about nine tenths seen once; the top ten hold roughly 6.9%. This sample was included in a study of OX40 agonist ivuxolimab in advanced cancers. Study at large: Two patients with cutaneous melanoma and one with hepatocellular carcinoma, three in total, showed partial responses.

The chain couples TRBV19 to TRBJ2-7; no clear D gene. This sample comprised CD4+ or CD8+ T cells sorted from blood, obtained in a trial of the OX40 agonist ivuxolimab. The receptor was derived from an adult with an advanced solid tumor such as melanoma, head and neck, liver or kidney cancer. CDR3 sequence: CASSLSGTDSAYEQYF. CDR3 nucleotide sequence: TGTGCCAGTAGTTTATCCGGAACGGATTCCGCCTACGAGCAGTACTTC.